The 7 T cell receptor beta chains reported below all come from one sample, sequenced in a study of blood T cell repertoires in COVID-19. Clones were sequenced by immunoSEQ multiplex PCR, and TCRdb holds only the in-frame ones, with some missing. The sample contains approximately 45,000 clones, 80% to 90% of which appear only once. The material sequenced was peripheral blood. These receptors originate from a man between 40 and 49 years old with COVID-19, enrolled during active disease.

This clone has a handful of counts. The chain uses TRBV11-3 and TRBJ2-7, with TRBD2 matching 8 bases. The germline V gene encodes CDR1 SGHNT and CDR2 YENEEA. V shed 5 bases, J shed 1 base, and the junction held 7 bases outside the gene matches. This CDR3 comprises 15 residues. The CDR3 protein is CASSPREGRSYEQYF. The DNA of the CDR3 is TGTGCCAGCAGCCCCCGGGAGGGTCGGTCCTACGAGCAGTACTTC.

V is TRBV3-1 (or the pseudogene TRBV3-2) and J is TRBJ2-7; 9 bases are a match to TRBD1. This CDR3 is 14 amino acids long. The junction had 8 bases not matched to a gene; V was cut back by 6 bases and J by 5 bases. Per germline, CDR1 LGHDT and CDR2 YNNKEL (reference sequence). In DNA form, the CDR3 reads TGTGCCAGCAGACAAAGTGACAGGGGGAACGAGCAGTACTTC. This sequence encodes CASRQSDRGNEQYF.

This clone has a single count. V usage is TRBV9 and J usage is TRBJ2-4, with TRBD2 as a possible D gene (6 bases). CDR1 is SGDLS, CDR2 YYNGEE, per germline. The CDR3 runs to 14 residues. Trimming removed 5 bases at V and 1 base at J, with 10 bases between. The CDR3 is CASSGSGAKNIQYF. For the CDR3, the DNA is TGTGCCAGCAGTGGTAGCGGTGCCAAAAACATTCAGTACTTC.

This chain connects TRBV7-3 to TRBJ2-1; 14 bases are shared with TRBD2. J gave up 0 bases and V 5 bases, and 12 bases lay outside the gene matches. This CDR3 has 20 amino acids. In germline, CDR1 is SGHTA, CDR2 FQGTGA. The CDR3 DNA reads as TGTGCCAGCAGCCCGTTGGGACTAGCGGGAGACTCCCTCTCCTACAATGAGCAGTTCTTC. It translates to CASSPLGLAGDSLSYNEQFF.

This chain connects TRBV28 to TRBJ1-5; D perhaps matches TRBD1 (6 bases). The germline V gene encodes CDR1 MDHEN and CDR2 SYDVKM. This CDR3 has 13 amino acids. V lost 8 bases, J lost 3 bases, and 11 bases lay in between. CDR3 residues: CASQGTLNQPQHF. The DNA of the CDR3 is TGTGCCAGCCAAGGGACACTCAATCAGCCCCAGCATTTT.

The CDR3 sequence is CAWTSGSEPQHF. CDR3 DNA: TGTGCCTGGACGTCAGGTTCGGAGCCCCAGCATTTT. The chain uses TRBV30 and TRBJ1-5; D call uncertain. The CDR3 runs to 12 residues. V shed 4 bases and J shed 8 bases, with 12 bases lying between them. CDR1 is GTSNPN, CDR2 SVGIG, per germline (reference sequence).

The genes are TRBV9 and TRBJ2-5; D is ambiguous. V was trimmed by 3 bases and J by 4 bases, leaving 10 bases between them. The CDR3 spans 13 residues. The germline V gene encodes CDR1 SGDLS and CDR2 YYNGEE. This CDR3 reads CASSAHVRETQYF. Here the CDR3 DNA reads TGTGCCAGCAGCGCACACGTACGAGAGACCCAGTACTTC.